This is a list of T cell receptor beta chains from one sample in a study of T cells after yellow fever vaccination. TCRdb processed the 5' RACE reads anew with MiXCR; each CDR3 protein has one entry. This sample has 95,000 to 100,000 distinct CDR3 sequences, with about 6% found just once. The sample was CD8+ T cells sorted from PBMCs, taken 10 days after the yellow fever booster vaccination. All receptors come from a man younger than 35 who received the YFV17D yellow fever vaccine. Each CDR3 is given with its conserved first and last residue. A D gene is named only where the DNA matches it firmly. Size values are once, few and many counts, or a class for expanded clones, and some rows have none.

>TRBJ2-3|once|TRBV6-6|NA
TGTGCCAGCAGTTACGGGAGAAGCACAGTTACGCAGTATTTT
CASSYGRSTVTQYF
>TRBJ2-2|few|TRBV14|TRBD1
TGTGCCAGCAGCCAAAACACAGGGGGCTTGGCCGGGGAGCTGTTTTTT
CASSQNTGGLAGELFF
>TRBJ2-7|few|TRBV29-1|NA
TGCAGCGTGGAGGGACGTGGAGGGGACTACGAGCAGTACTTC
CSVEGRGGDYEQYF
>TRBJ1-2|NA|TRBV29-1|NA
TGCAGCGTTGTCGGAGGGACGAAGACGATGGAAGGCTACACCTTC
CSVVGGTKTMEGYTF
>TRBJ2-3|NA|TRBV28|NA
TGTGCCAGCAGTTTAGCCGCCCCCACAGATACGCAGTATTTT
CASSLAAPTDTQYF
>TRBJ1-2|NA|TRBV2|NA
TGTGCCAGACAGCCTAACTATGGCTACACCTTC
CARQPNYGYTF
>TRBJ1-5|NA|TRBV12-3/TRBV12-4|TRBD1
TGTGCCAGCAGTCCTACAGGGGGCGGTCAGCCCCAGCATTTT
CASSPTGGGQPQHF
>TRBJ2-1|few|TRBV20-1|TRBD2
TGCAGTGCTAGGGGACTAGTAGGACTAGCGGGATCCTCGAATGAGCAGTTCTTC
CSARGLVGLAGSSNEQFF
>TRBJ2-3|few|TRBV7-2|TRBD2
TGTGCCAGCAGACACAAGCGGGGGCCACCAAGCACAGATACGCAGTATTTT
CASRHKRGPPSTDTQYF
>TRBJ2-1|few|TRBV5-1|NA
TGCGCCAGCAGCCCTACCTACAATGAGCAGTTCTTC
CASSPTYNEQFF
>TRBJ2-7|NA|TRBV4-3|NA
TGCGCCAGCAGCCAAAGTAGCGGCTACGAGCAGTACTTC
CASSQSSGYEQYF
>TRBJ2-2|few|TRBV18|TRBD1
TGTGCCAGCTCAGAGGGGGCCTACACCGGGGAGCTGTTTTTT
CASSEGAYTGELFF
>TRBJ2-3|few|TRBV4-1|NA
TGCGCCAGCAGCCAAACGCAGCGCGTGCAGTATTTT
CASSQTQRVQYF
>TRBJ2-5|NA|TRBV7-9|NA
TGTGCCAGCAGCCCTCGAGGAGGGGGAACTAGCGAGGAGACCCAGTACTTC
CASSPRGGGTSEETQYF
>TRBJ1-5|NA|TRBV6-6|NA
TGTGCCAGCCTAAAACGAGACGGGCCCATTGAGCCCCAGCATTTT
CASLKRDGPIEPQHF
>TRBJ2-5|few|TRBV6-5|NA
TGTGCCAGCAGTTACTCGACCGCGGGGTGGGAGACCCAGTACTTC
CASSYSTAGWETQYF
>TRBJ2-1|NA|TRBV19|NA
TGTGCCAGTAGTATGGACAGAGGGGAGCAGTTCTTC
CASSMDRGEQFF
>TRBJ2-3|NA|TRBV20-1|NA
TGCAGTGCTAGAGATGAGGTTCTCACAGATACGCAGTATTTT
CSARDEVLTDTQYF
>TRBJ2-3|many|TRBV6-5|NA
TGTGCCAGCAGTACGGGGCAGTCTCCGGATACGCAGTATTTT
CASSTGQSPDTQYF
>TRBJ2-5|many|TRBV20-1|NA
TGCAGTGCTAGACCTCACTCAGGGGTGGTTTTAGAGACCCAGTACTTC
CSARPHSGVVLETQYF
>TRBJ2-3|many|TRBV7-9|NA
TGTGCCAGCACCGGCCAGGGGGGATCAGATACGCAGTATTTT
CASTGQGGSDTQYF
>TRBJ2-3|NA|TRBV10-3|NA
TGTGCCATCAATTTGGGGGAGACAGATACGCAGTATTTT
CAINLGETDTQYF
>TRBJ2-5|NA|TRBV4-3|TRBD2
TGCGCCAGCAGCCAAGATGGGACTACCGGGTACCAAGAGACCCAGTACTTC
CASSQDGTTGYQETQYF
>TRBJ1-5|NA|TRBV7-2|NA
TGTGCCAGCAGCTTAGAGATGGCAGGCTATAGCAATCAGCCCCAGCATTTT
CASSLEMAGYSNQPQHF
>TRBJ2-1|few|TRBV19|TRBD1
TGTGCCAGTAGTCAGGGGGACAGGGGGTACAATGAGCAGTTCTTC
CASSQGDRGYNEQFF
>TRBJ2-7|many|TRBV7-9|NA
TGTGCCAGCAGCTTAGACGGGACACCCACCTACGAGCAGTACTTC
CASSLDGTPTYEQYF
>TRBJ1-2|few|TRBV10-3|NA
TGTGCCATCAGCCGCCCTGTGGGACACCAATATGGCTACACCTTC
CAISRPVGHQYGYTF
>TRBJ1-6|NA|TRBV7-9|NA
TGTGCCAGCAGCGGCACAGGGACGGGGCTCCCCCTCCACTTT
CASSGTGTGLPLHF
>TRBJ2-3|few|TRBV12-3/TRBV12-4|TRBD2
TGTGCCAGCAGTCTGACTAGCGGGGGGCCAGGGACAGATACGCAGTATTTT
CASSLTSGGPGTDTQYF
>TRBJ1-2|few|TRBV4-2|NA
TGTGCCAGCAGCCACCTTGGGATTCGAGGCTACACCTTC
CASSHLGIRGYTF
>TRBJ2-5|many|TRBV6-6|NA
TGTGCCAGCAGTTACTCGATGGAGGGAAAAGAGACCCAGTACTTC
CASSYSMEGKETQYF
>TRBJ2-1|NA|TRBV27|TRBD2
TGTGCCAGCAGCATAGGGTCTAGCGGAAGGGAGCAGTTCTTC
CASSIGSSGREQFF
>TRBJ2-2|NA|TRBV29-1|TRBD2
TGCAGCGTTGACGGGGGGTCGGACACCGGGGAGCTGTTTTTT
CSVDGGSDTGELFF
>TRBJ2-5|NA|TRBV29-1|TRBD2
TGCAGCGTTGAAGTAGCGGGGGGATTAGAGACCCAGTACTTC
CSVEVAGGLETQYF
>TRBJ1-1|few|TRBV12-3/TRBV12-4|NA
TGTGCCAGCAGTGGGGCGGGGGGCTTGACTGAAGCTTTCTTT
CASSGAGGLTEAFF
>TRBJ2-4|few|TRBV4-3|TRBD1
TGCGCCAGCAGCCAAAGGCTCACAGGGGAAAAAAACATTCAGTACTTC
CASSQRLTGEKNIQYF
>TRBJ2-1|many|TRBV6-2/TRBV6-3|NA
TGTGCCAGCAGTTACAGGGAAAACAATGAGCAGTTCTTC
CASSYRENNEQFF
>TRBJ2-5|NA|TRBV20-1|NA
TGCAGTGCTAGAGATGGTTGGCCCCAAGAGACCCAGTACTTC
CSARDGWPQETQYF
>TRBJ1-6|NA|TRBV4-2|TRBD1
TGTGCCAGCAGCCCGGACAGGGGCTCACCCCTCCACTTT
CASSPDRGSPLHF
>TRBJ1-1|few|TRBV28|NA
TGTGCCAGCAGTGTTACAGGGATGAACACTGAAGCTTTCTTT
CASSVTGMNTEAFF
>TRBJ1-4|NA|TRBV6-1|TRBD1
TGTGCCAGCAGCTTAACAGGGGGCGGTGAAAAACTGTTTTTT
CASSLTGGGEKLFF
>TRBJ2-3|few|TRBV7-2|TRBD1
TGTGCCAGCAGCCGACAGGGGCTCACAGATACGCAGTATTTT
CASSRQGLTDTQYF
>TRBJ2-1|many|TRBV11-2|TRBD2
TGTGCCAGCAGCCTCGAGGGCGGGGGATTCAATGAGCAGTTCTTC
CASSLEGGGFNEQFF
>TRBJ1-5|NA|TRBV6-2/TRBV6-3|NA
TGTGCCAGCAGTTACGTTGCAGGGCGGAACGGCAATCAGCCCCAGCATTTT
CASSYVAGRNGNQPQHF
>TRBJ2-7|few|TRBV19|TRBD1
TGTGCCAGTAGTATAGCCAGGGGGCGCGGCGAGCAGTACTTC
CASSIARGRGEQYF
>TRBJ1-3|few|TRBV4-3|NA
TGCGCCAGCAGCCAAGGAAGGTACTCTGGAAACACCATATATTTT
CASSQGRYSGNTIYF
>TRBJ1-4|NA|TRBV4-1|NA
TGCGCCAGCAGCCAAGAGGCAGGGTTAAGAATGACTAATGAAAAACTGTTTTTT
CASSQEAGLRMTNEKLFF
>TRBJ2-5|many|TRBV7-8|NA
TGTGCCAGCAGCTTAGGTGGGGCTCAAGAGACCCAGTACTTC
CASSLGGAQETQYF
>TRBJ1-2|few|TRBV5-4|NA
TGTGCCAGCAGCCAAGGACTGCCTAGCTATGGCTACACCTTC
CASSQGLPSYGYTF
>TRBJ1-1|few|TRBV6-5|NA
TGTGCCACCATGAACACTGAAGCTTTCTTT
CATMNTEAFF
>TRBJ2-1|few|TRBV7-2|NA
TGTGCCAGCAGCTCCCTGGCGGGGGCCTCCTACAATGAGCAGTTCTTC
CASSSLAGASYNEQFF
>TRBJ1-2|NA|TRBV19|NA
TGTGCCAGTAGTTTTCGGGATGGCTATGGCTACACCTTC
CASSFRDGYGYTF
>TRBJ2-5|few|TRBV4-2|NA
TGTGCCAGCAGCCCAGGAGGGGGAAATACAGAGACCCAGTACTTC
CASSPGGGNTETQYF
>TRBJ2-5|medium-sized|TRBV2|NA
TGTGCCAGCAGTGAGAGTCCGGGGGAGACCCAGTACTTC
CASSESPGETQYF
>TRBJ2-3|NA|TRBV6-6|TRBD1
TGTGCCAGCAGCTCGTTGGACAGGGAAATTGGGCAAGATACGCAGTATTTT
CASSSLDREIGQDTQYF